This T cell receptor (beta chain) is drawn from a study of T cells and Merkel cell carcinoma outcomes. General study findings and limits: Merkel cell carcinoma outcomes were reportedly predicted by repertoire and T-cell density.

A word on this clone: Its antigen is undetermined.

CDR1 is LGHNA, CDR2 YNFKEQ, per germline. Trimming took 1 base from V and 0 from J; bases not matched to a gene: 5. The CDR3 extends over 17 amino acids. The table came from immunoSEQ multiplex PCR; TCRdb's copy has only in-frame clones and leaves some out. The sample lists roughly 940 clones, 75% to 90% occurring once. The specimen was tumor tissue from Merkel cell carcinoma. The TCR sequence derives from a human donor with Merkel cell carcinoma. The chain couples TRBV4-2 to TRBJ2-1, with TRBD2 identical over 8 bases. The CDR3 nucleotides read TGTGCCAGCAGCCAAGTCCTAGCGGGTAGCTCCTACAATGAGCAGTTCTTC. Its translation: CASSQVLAGSSYNEQFF.